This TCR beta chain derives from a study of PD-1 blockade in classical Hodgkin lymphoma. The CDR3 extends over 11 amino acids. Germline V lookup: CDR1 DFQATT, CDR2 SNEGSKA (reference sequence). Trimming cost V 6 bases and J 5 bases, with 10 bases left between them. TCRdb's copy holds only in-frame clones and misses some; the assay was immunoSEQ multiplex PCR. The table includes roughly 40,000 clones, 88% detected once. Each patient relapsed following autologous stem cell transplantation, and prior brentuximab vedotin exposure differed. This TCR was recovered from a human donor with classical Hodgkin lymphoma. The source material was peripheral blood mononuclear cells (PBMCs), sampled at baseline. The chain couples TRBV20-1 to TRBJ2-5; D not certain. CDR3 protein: CSANPGETQYF. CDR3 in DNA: TGCAGTGCCAATCCTGGGGAGACCCAGTACTTC.